The 10 T cell receptor beta chains below come from one sample, sequenced in a study of identical twins. TCRdb itself ran the 5' RACE reads through MiXCR, one entry per CDR3 protein. The table records around 450,000 distinct CDR3 sequences, 13% to 15% of them present only once. The same sample was also studied in work on yellow fever vaccine responses in identical twins.

The sequenced material came from CD4+ T cells sorted from blood. The receptors were sampled from a woman aged 18-30 years in good health.

This clonotype was observed a handful of times. This sequence joins TRBV6-2 or TRBV6-3 and TRBJ2-1, with D unresolved. The CDR3 loop spans 10 amino acids. The V end lost 10 bases, the J end lost 10 bases, and 11 bases lay between the germline ends. CDR1 is MNHEY, CDR2 SVGEGT, per germline. The CDR3 protein is CAIPSAEQFF. CDR3 bases: TGTGCCATTCCGTCGGCGGAGCAGTTCTTC.

This clonotype appeared a few times. The J gene is TRBJ2-7, the V gene TRBV6-2 or TRBV6-3; TRBD1 matches at 7 bases. Looked up from germline, CDR1 is MNHEY and CDR2 is SVGEGT. V lost 5 bases, J lost 2 bases, and 6 bases stayed unmatched. The CDR3 has 14 amino acids. CDR3 DNA: TGTGCCAGCAGTCATCCCGGGACAGCCTACGAGCAGTACTTC. Protein product: CASSHPGTAYEQYF.

The chain joins TRBV28 to TRBJ2-7, with 7 bases that match TRBD1. This CDR3 spans 13 amino acids. Per the germline V gene, CDR1 is MDHEN and CDR2 is SYDVKM. V shed 5 bases, J shed 2 bases, and the junction held 3 bases outside the gene matches. The CDR3 here is CASSGGQPYEQYF. DNA for the CDR3: TGTGCCAGCAGTGGGGGACAGCCCTACGAGCAGTACTTC.

This clonotype has a count of ten or more. The chain carries TRBV12-3 or TRBV12-4 and TRBJ1-4; a weak D match, TRBD1 (5 bases). The V end lost 0 bases, the J end lost 0 bases, and 5 bases lay between the germline ends. The CDR3 consists of 15 residues. The CDR3 loop reads CASSLATATNEKLFF. In nucleotides, the CDR3 is TGTGCCAGCAGTTTAGCGACAGCAACTAATGAAAAACTGTTTTTT.

The chain employs TRBV28 and TRBJ1-1; 9 nucleotides line up with TRBD1. This CDR3 has 14 residues. Trimming at V came to 1 base and at J to 10 bases, leaving 7 bases not matched to a gene. Per the germline V gene, CDR1 is MDHEN and CDR2 is SYDVKM. The DNA for the CDR3 is TGTGCCAGCAGTTTATCCTACAGGGGGCGCGGAGCTTTCTTT. It specifies CASSLSYRGRGAFF.

The chain couples TRBV19 to TRBJ2-4, with D possibly being TRBD2 (5 bases). The CDR3 contains 13 residues. CDR1 and CDR2 (germline): LNHDA, SQIVND (reference sequence). Trimming took off 11 bases at V and 3 bases at J, with 14 bases between the two ends. As DNA, the CDR3 is TGTGCCTGTCGGGGTGGGGACAAAAACATTCAGTACTTC. As protein: CACRGGDKNIQYF. The complete variable domain, with remaining parts taken from reference TRBV19 and TRBJ2-4, reads DGGITQSPKYLFRKEGQNVTLSCEQNLNHDAMYWYRQDPGQGLRLIYYSQIVNDFQKGDIAEGYSVSREKKESFPLTVTSAQKNPTAFYLCACRGGDKNIQYFGAGTRLSVL.

The rearrangement uses TRBV5-5 and TRBJ2-5; a weak D match, TRBD1 (7 bases). Trimming stripped 4 bases from V and 5 bases from J, with 18 bases between. This CDR3 is 15 amino acids long. The germline V gene encodes CDR1 SGHKS and CDR2 YYEKEE (reference sequence). The CDR3 protein is CASSPNTGAGETQYF. CDR3 nucleotide sequence: TGTGCCAGCAGCCCAAATACAGGGGCGGGGGAGACCCAGTACTTC.

The chain uses TRBV28 and TRBJ2-3, with 7 bases matching TRBD1. Trimming at V came to 6 bases and at J to 1 base, leaving 10 bases not matched to a gene. The CDR3 sequence is 16 residues long. The germline V gene has CDR1 MDHEN and CDR2 SYDVKM. CDR3 in amino acids: CASSGAGGGGTDTQYF. The CDR3 DNA is TGTGCCAGCAGCGGGGCAGGGGGTGGTGGCACAGATACGCAGTATTTT.

This clonotype was observed a few times. V usage is TRBV20-1 and J usage is TRBJ2-7; 8 bases match TRBD2. This CDR3 region has 13 residues. The V and J ends lost 6 bases and 6 bases, in that order; junction bases with no gene match: 10. The germline CDR1 and CDR2 sequences are DFQATT and SNEGSKA (reference sequence). This chain's CDR3 is CSAGGASMGEQYF. In DNA form, the CDR3 reads TGCAGTGCCGGGGGGGCTTCGATGGGCGAGCAGTACTTC.

This chain uses TRBV6-1 with TRBJ2-7, with D uncertain. The germline gives CDR1 MNHNS, CDR2 SASEGT. CDR3 length: 14 residues. V was cut by 0 bases and J by 1 base, with 7 bases left in between. CDR3 sequence reads: CASSEARKSYEQYF. CDR3 nucleotides: TGTGCCAGCAGTGAAGCGCGGAAGTCCTACGAGCAGTACTTC.